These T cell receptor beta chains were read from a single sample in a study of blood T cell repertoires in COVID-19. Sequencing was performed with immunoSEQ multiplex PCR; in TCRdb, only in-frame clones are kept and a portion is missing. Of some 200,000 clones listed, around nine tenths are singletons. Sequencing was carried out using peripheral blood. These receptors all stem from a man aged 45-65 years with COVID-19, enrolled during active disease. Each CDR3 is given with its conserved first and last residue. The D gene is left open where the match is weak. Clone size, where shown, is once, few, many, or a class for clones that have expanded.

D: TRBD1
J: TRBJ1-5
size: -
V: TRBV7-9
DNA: TGTGCCAGCAGCTCGCAACCAGTCGGGACAGGGCCCCAAAATCAGCCCCAGCATTTT
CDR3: CASSSQPVGTGPQNQPQHF

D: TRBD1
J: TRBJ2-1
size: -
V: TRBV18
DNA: TGTGCCAGCTCACTAGGGACAGGGGTTCGATGGTACAATGAGCAGTTCTTC
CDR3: CASSLGTGVRWYNEQFF

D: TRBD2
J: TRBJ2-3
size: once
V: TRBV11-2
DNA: TGTGCCAGCAGCTTATCCCTAGCGGGAGCGGGGGGGGATACGCAGTATTTT
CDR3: CASSLSLAGAGGDTQYF

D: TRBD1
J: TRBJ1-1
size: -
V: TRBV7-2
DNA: TGTGCCAGCAGCTATGGACAGGGCGCTGAAGCTTTCTTT
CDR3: CASSYGQGAEAFF

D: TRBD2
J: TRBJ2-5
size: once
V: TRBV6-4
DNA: TGTGCCTCCAGCAAGGGACTAGCGGGCAACACACAAGAGACCCAGTACTTC
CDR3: CASSKGLAGNTQETQYF

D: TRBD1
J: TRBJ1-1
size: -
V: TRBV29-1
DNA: TGCAGCGCAACAGGGGCGGGAATGGAAGCTTTCTTT
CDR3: CSATGAGMEAFF

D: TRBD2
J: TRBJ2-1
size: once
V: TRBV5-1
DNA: TGCGCCAGCAGCTTGCTGTCCCCGACTAGCGGGAACTGGAATGAGCAGTTCTTC
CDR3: CASSLLSPTSGNWNEQFF

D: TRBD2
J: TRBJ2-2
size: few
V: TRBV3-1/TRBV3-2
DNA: TGTGCCAGCAGCCAAGGGCTAGCGGGTGTCACCGGGGAGCTGTTTTTT
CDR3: CASSQGLAGVTGELFF

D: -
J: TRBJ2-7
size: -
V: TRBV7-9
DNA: TGTGCCAGCAGCCTAGACTCCCTGGACTTC
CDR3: CASSLDSLDF

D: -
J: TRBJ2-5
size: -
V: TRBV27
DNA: TGTGCCAGCAGTTTTAGCCAGGGTGGCGAGACCCAGTACTTC
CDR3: CASSFSQGGETQYF

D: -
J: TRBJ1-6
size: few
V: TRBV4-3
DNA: TGCGCCAGCAGCCAAGATCGGGAGGGTTATAATTCACCCCTCCACTTT
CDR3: CASSQDREGYNSPLHF

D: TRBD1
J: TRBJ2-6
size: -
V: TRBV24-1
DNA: TGTGCCACCAGTGACAAAACCGGGACAGCAACCTCTGGGGCCAACGTCCTGACTTTC
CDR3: CATSDKTGTATSGANVLTF

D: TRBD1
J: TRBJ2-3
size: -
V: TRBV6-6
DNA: TGTGCCAGCACCACGACAGGGGTGGATACGCAGTATTTT
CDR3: CASTTTGVDTQYF

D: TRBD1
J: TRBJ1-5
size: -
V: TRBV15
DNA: TGTGCCACCAGCAGCGGGGACAGGGGAGTCTTCGGTGATCAGCCCCAGCATTTT
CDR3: CATSSGDRGVFGDQPQHF

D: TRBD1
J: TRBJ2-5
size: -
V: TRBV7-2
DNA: TGTGCCAGCAGCTCAAGAGGGGGCGCGGGAGAGACCCAGTACTTC
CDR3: CASSSRGGAGETQYF

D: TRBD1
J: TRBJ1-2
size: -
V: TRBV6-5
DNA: TGTGCCAGCAGTTACGGACAGGCAAATGGCTACACCTTC
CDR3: CASSYGQANGYTF

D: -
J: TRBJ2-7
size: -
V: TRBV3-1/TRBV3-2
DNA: TGTGCCAGCAGCCAAGAAGGTGGCAGGGGCGAGCAGTACTTC
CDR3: CASSQEGGRGEQYF

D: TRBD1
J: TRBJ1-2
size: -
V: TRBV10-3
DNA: TGTGCCATCAGCAAGACAGGGGGCGACTATGGCTACACCTTC
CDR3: CAISKTGGDYGYTF

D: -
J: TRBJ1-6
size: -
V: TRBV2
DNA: TGTGCCAGCAGCGGACAAACCCCCAATTCACCCCTCCACTTT
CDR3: CASSGQTPNSPLHF

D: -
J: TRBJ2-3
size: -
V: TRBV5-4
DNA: TGTGCCAGCAGCTTAAGCGCAGATACGCAGTATTTT
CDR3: CASSLSADTQYF

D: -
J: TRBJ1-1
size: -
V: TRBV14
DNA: TGTGCCAGCAGCCTAGGGGTTCTGGGTGAAGCTTTCTTT
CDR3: CASSLGVLGEAFF

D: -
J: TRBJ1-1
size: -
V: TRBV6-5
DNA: TGTGCCAGCAGTTTTAACAGTGACATAAACACTGAAGCTTTCTTT
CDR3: CASSFNSDINTEAFF

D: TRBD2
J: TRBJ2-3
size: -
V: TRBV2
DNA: TGTGCCAGCAGTGCGTCGGGACTAGCGGGGGGGATAGGTTGGACAGATACGCAGTATTTT
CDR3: CASSASGLAGGIGWTDTQYF

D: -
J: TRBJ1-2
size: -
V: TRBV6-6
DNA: TGTGCCACTCACAGCACACTGCTCGCTAACTATGGCTACACCTTC
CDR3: CATHSTLLANYGYTF

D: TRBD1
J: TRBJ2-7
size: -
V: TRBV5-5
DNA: TGTGCCAGCATCCCACTCCCCGGGCAGGGGGCCCGCGAGCAGTACTTC
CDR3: CASIPLPGQGAREQYF

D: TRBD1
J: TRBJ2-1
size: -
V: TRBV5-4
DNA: TGTGCCAGCAGCCCCGCCGGGACAGGCTTTTCCTACAATGAGCAGTTCTTC
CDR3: CASSPAGTGFSYNEQFF

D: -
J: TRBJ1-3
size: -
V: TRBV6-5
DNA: TGTGCCAGCAGTTACCGGGGCTCTGGAAACACCATATATTTT
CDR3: CASSYRGSGNTIYF

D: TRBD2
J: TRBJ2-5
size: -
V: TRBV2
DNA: TGTGCCAGCGGACCGGGGGGAGCTGGGGGTGGGACCCAGTACTTC
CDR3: CASGPGGAGGGTQYF

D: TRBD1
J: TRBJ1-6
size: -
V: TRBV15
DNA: TGTGCCACCAGCCCCACGAGGGGACAGGGGGCACGTTCACCCCTCCACTTT
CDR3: CATSPTRGQGARSPLHF

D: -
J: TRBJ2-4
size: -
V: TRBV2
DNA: TGTGCCAGCACAATCGGGAGTACCAAAAACATTCAGTACTTC
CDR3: CASTIGSTKNIQYF

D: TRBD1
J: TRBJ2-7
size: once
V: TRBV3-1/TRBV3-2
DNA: TGTGCCAGCAGCCAAGCAAGGACAGGGGGCTACGAGCAGTACTTC
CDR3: CASSQARTGGYEQYF

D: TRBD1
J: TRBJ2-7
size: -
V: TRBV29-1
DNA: TGCAGCGTTGAAGGCGACAGGGGGCTGTCCGGCGAGCAGTACTTC
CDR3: CSVEGDRGLSGEQYF

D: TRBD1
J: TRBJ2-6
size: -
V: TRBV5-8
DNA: TGTGCCAGCAGCCTGGGGACAGGTGGCTCTGGGGCCAACGTCCTGACTTTC
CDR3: CASSLGTGGSGANVLTF

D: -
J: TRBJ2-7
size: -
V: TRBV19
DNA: TGTGCCAGTGCTCCCTTTGGGGCTAGCGAATACGAGCAGTACTTC
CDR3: CASAPFGASEYEQYF

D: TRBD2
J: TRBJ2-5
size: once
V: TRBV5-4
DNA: TGTGCCAGCAGCCACCCCCGGCTAGCGGGACCCCAAGAGACCCAGTACTTC
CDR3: CASSHPRLAGPQETQYF

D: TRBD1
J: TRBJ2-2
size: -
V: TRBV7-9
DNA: TGTGCCAGCAGCTCTACCGGGACAGGGAACACCGGGGAGCTGTTTTTT
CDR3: CASSSTGTGNTGELFF

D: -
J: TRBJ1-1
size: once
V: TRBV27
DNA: TGTGCCAGCAGTTTCGAGGGTGCCACTGAAGCTTTCTTT
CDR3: CASSFEGATEAFF

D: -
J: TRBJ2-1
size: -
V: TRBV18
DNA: TGTGCCAGCTCACCCATGGGGAGCCCCTACAATGAGCAGTTCTTC
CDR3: CASSPMGSPYNEQFF

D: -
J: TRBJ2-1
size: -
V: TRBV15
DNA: TGTGCCACCAGCACCCCGACGAGCGGGCCAAACTACAATGAGCAGTTCTTC
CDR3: CATSTPTSGPNYNEQFF

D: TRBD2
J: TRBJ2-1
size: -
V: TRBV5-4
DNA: TGTGCCAGCAGCTTGGGGGCGGGGGGGCCTTATGAGCAGTTCTTC
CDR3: CASSLGAGGPYEQFF

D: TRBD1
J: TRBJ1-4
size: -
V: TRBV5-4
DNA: TGTGCCAGCAGGGCAGGGACAGCAACTAATGAAAAACTGTTTTTT
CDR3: CASRAGTATNEKLFF

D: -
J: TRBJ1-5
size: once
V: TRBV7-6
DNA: TGTGCCAGCAGCTCGATACGTGGGGCGATTCAGCCCCAGCATTTT
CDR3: CASSSIRGAIQPQHF

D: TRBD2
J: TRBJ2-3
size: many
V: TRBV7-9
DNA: TGTGCCAGCAGCTTAACGGGGGGACCTTCTAGCACAGATACGCAGTATTTT
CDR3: CASSLTGGPSSTDTQYF

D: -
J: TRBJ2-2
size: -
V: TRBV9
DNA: TGTGCCAGCAGCACCCAGTCGAACACCGGGGAGCTGTTTTTT
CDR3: CASSTQSNTGELFF

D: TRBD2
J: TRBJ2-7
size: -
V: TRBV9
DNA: TGTGCCAGCAGCGAGGGACTAGCGGGAGAGTCCGAGCAGTACTTC
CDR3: CASSEGLAGESEQYF

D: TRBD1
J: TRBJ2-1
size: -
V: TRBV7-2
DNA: TGTGCCAGCAGCGCCTTTCAGGGGGTGATCAATGAGCAGTTCTTC
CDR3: CASSAFQGVINEQFF

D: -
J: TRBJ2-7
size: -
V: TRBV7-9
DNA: TGTGCCAGCAGCTTAGACGGAGTCTACGAGCAGTACTTC
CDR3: CASSLDGVYEQYF

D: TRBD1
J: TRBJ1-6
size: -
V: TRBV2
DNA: TGTGCCAGCGGGCAGGGGGCGCGTAATTCACCCCTCCACTTT
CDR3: CASGQGARNSPLHF

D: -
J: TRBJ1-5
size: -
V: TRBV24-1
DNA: TGTGCCACCAGTGACCATACAGGGCCAAATCAGCCCCAGCATTTT
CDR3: CATSDHTGPNQPQHF

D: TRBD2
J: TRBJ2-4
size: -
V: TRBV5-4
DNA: TGTGCCAGCAGCGGTAGCGGGAGGGCCAAAAACATTCAGTACTTC
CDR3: CASSGSGRAKNIQYF